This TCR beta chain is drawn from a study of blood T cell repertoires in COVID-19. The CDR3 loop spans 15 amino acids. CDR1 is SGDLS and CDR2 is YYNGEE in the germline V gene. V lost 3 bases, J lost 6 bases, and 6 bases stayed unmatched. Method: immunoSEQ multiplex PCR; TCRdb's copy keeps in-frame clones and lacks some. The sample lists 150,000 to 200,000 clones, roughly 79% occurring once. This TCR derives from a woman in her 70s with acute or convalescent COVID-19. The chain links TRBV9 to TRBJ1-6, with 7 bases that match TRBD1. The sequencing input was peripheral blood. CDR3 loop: CASSATGQINSPLHF. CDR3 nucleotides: TGTGCCAGCAGCGCTACGGGACAGATTAATTCACCCCTCCACTTT. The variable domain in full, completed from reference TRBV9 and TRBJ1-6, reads DSGVTQTPKHLITATGQRVTLRCSPRSGDLSVYWYQQSLDQGLQFLIQYYNGEERAKGNILERFSAQQFPDLHSELNLSSLELGDSALYFCASSATGQINSPLHFGNGTRLTVT.